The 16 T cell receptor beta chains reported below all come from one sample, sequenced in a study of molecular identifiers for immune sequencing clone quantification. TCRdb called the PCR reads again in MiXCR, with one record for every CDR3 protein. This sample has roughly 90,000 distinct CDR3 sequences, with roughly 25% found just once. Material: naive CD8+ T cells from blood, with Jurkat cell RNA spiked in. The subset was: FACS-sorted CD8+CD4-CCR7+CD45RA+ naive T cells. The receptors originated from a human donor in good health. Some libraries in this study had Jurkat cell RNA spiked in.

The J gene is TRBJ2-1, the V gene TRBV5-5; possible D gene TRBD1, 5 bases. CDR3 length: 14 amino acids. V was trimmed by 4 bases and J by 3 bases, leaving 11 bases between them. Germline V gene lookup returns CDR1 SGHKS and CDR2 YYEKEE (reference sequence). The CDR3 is CASSLDRFYNEQFF. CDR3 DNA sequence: TGTGCCAGCAGCCTCGACAGATTCTACAATGAGCAGTTCTTC. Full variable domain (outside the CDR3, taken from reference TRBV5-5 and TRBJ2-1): DAGVTQSPTHLIKTRGQQVTLRCSPISGHKSVSWYQQVLGQGPQFIFQYYEKEERGRGNFPDRFSARQFPNYSSELNVNALLLGDSALYLCASSLDRFYNEQFFGPGTRLTVL.

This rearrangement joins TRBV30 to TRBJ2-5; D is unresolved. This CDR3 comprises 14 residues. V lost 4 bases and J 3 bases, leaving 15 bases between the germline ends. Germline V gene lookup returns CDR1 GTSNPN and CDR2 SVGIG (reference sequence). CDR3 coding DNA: TGTGCCTGGACCTCTGGACCTGGGGAAGAGACCCAGTACTTC. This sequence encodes CAWTSGPGEETQYF.

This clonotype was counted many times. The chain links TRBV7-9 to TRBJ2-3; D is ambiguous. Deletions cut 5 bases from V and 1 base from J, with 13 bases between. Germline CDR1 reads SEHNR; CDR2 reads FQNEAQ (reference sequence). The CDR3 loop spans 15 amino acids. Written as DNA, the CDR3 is TGTGCCAGCAGCACTCTCCCAGGCGGCACAGATACGCAGTATTTT. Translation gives CASSTLPGGTDTQYF.

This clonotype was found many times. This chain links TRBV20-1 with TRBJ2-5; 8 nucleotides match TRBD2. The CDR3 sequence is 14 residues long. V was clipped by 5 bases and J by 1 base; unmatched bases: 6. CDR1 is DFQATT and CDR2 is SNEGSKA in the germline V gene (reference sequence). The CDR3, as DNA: TGCAGTGCTCAGAGCGGGAGTGGCCAAGAGACCCAGTACTTC. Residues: CSAQSGSGQETQYF.

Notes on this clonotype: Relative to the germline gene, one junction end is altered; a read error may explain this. The CDR3 coding sequence is TGTGCGAGCAGCTTCCTAGCGGGGGGTGACATTGAGCAGTTCTTC. It yields the protein CASSFLAGGDIEQFF. This chain uses TRBV7-2 with TRBJ2-1; 11 bases map to TRBD2. CDR3 length equals 15 residues. CDR1 is SGHTA, CDR2 FQGNSA, per germline.

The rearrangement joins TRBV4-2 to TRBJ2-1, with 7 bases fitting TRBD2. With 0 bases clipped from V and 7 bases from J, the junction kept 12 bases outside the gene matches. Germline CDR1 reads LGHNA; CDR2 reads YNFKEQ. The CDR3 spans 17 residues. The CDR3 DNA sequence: TGTGCCAGCAGCCAAGATGTGGGAGGGCCGAGGGAGAATGAGCAGTTCTTC. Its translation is CASSQDVGGPRENEQFF.

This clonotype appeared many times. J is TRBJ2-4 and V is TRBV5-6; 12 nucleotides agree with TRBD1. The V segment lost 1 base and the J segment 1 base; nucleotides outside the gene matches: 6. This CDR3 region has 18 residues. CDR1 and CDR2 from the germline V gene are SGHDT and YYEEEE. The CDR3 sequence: CASSLRDRGHEAKNIQYF. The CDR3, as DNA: TGTGCCAGCAGCTTGAGGGACAGGGGGCACGAGGCCAAAAACATTCAGTACTTC.

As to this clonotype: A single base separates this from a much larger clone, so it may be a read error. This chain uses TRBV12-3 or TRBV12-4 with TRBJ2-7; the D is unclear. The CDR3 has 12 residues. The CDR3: CACSFLGYEQYF. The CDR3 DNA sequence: TGTGCCTGCAGTTTTCTGGGCTACGAGCAGTACTTC.

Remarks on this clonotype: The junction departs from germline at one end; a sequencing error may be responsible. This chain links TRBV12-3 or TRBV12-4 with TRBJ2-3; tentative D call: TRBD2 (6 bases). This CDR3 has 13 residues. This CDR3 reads CASSLALADTQYF. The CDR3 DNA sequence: TGTGCCAGCAGTCTAGCGTTGGCAGATACGCAGTATTTT.

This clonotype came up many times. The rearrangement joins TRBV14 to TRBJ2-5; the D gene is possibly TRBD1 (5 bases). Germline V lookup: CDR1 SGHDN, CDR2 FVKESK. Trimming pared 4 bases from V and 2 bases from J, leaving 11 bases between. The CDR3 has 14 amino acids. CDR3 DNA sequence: TGTGCCAGCAGCCTGAGACAGACACAAGAGACCCAGTACTTC. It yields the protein CASSLRQTQETQYF.

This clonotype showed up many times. DNA for the CDR3: TGTGCCAGCAGTCACGGGACAGCGTACCAAGAGACCCAGTACTTC. Translating it yields CASSHGTAYQETQYF. The chain links TRBV6-5 to TRBJ2-5; 7 bases map to TRBD1. From germline, CDR1 is MNHEY and CDR2 SVGAGI. This CDR3 is 15 amino acids long. The J segment lost 0 bases and the V segment lost 5 bases, leaving 6 bases of the junction unmatched.

The CDR3 DNA reads TGTGCCAGCAGCTTGACAGGGCCCCCAGAGACCCAGTACTTC. Translated: CASSLTGPPETQYF. The rearrangement joins TRBV11-2 to TRBJ2-5, with 7 bases lining up with TRBD1. CDR1 SGHAT and CDR2 FQNNGV come from the germline V gene. The CDR3 spans 14 residues. V gave up 3 bases and J gave up 4 bases; unmatched junction bases: 5.

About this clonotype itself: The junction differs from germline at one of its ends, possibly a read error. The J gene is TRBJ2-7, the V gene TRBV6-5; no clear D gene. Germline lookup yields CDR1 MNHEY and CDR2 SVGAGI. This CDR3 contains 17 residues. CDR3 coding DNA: TGTGCCAGCAGTTACCGACGCCCCCAGGACCATAGCACCGAGCAGTGCTTC. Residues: CASSYRRPQDHSTEQCF.

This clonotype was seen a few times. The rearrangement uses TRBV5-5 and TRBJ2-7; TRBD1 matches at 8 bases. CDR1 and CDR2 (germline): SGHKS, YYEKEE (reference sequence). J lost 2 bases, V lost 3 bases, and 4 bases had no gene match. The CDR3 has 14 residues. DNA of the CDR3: TGTGCCAGCAGCTGGGACAGGAGAACCTACGAGCAGTACTTC. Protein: CASSWDRRTYEQYF.

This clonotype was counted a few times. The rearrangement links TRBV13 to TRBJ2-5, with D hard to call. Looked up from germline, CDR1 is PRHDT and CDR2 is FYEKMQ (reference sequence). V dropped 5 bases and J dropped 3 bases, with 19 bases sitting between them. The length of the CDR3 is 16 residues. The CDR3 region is CASSAAGQDFKETQYF. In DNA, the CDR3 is TGTGCCAGCAGCGCCGCCGGGCAGGATTTTAAAGAGACCCAGTACTTC.

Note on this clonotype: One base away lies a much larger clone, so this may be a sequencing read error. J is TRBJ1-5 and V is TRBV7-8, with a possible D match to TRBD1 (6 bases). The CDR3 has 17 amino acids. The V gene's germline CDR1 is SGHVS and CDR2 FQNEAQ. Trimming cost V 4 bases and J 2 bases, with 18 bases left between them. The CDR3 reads CASSYTRGLECNQPQHF. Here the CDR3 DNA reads TGTGCCAGCAGCTACACCCGGGGGCTTGAATGCAATCAGCCCCAGCATTTT.